This T cell receptor beta chain was identified in a study of T cells after yellow fever vaccination. V was trimmed by 0 bases and J by 3 bases, leaving 16 bases between them. The CDR3 has 18 amino acids. Germline assignment: CDR1 SGHDT and CDR2 YYEEEE. TCRdb used MiXCR to reprocess the 5' RACE reads, holding one entry per CDR3 protein. Found here are roughly 170,000 distinct CDR3 sequences, 5.5% to 7.5% of them singletons; the top ten hold just under 3%. This clonotype was detected only a few times. Its matching antigen is unknown. Overall study findings and caveats: A small proportion of clonotypes was detected in both the CD4 and CD8 compartments. The booster response re-showed most primary clones: around 95% CD4, more than 80% CD8.

This clonotype was obtained from a man younger than 35 who received the YFV17D yellow fever vaccine. The sequenced sample was CD4+ T cells sorted from PBMCs, obtained on the day of the first yellow fever vaccination. This sequence joins TRBV5-6 and TRBJ2-6; no definite D call. The CDR3 bases are TGTGCCAGCAGCTTGGCCGGCGAAGGTACTCTTGGGGCCAACGTCCTGACTTTC. This codes for CASSLAGEGTLGANVLTF.